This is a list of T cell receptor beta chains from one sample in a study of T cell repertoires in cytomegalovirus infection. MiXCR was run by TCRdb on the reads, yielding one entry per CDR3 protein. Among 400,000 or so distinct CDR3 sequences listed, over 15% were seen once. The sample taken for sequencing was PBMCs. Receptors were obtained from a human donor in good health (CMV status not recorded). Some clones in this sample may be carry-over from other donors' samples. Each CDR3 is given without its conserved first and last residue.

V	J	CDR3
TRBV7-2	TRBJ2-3	ASSLGPSTDTQY
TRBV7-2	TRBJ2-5	ASSLALSGAQY
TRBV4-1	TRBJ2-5	ASSLDRTAQETQY
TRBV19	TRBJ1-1	ASIHRGRTEAF
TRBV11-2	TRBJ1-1	ASSLDRGQGREAF
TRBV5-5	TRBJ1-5	ASSLFTVGQPQH
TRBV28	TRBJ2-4	ASSPGLAKNIQY
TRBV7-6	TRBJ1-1	ASSSGVQTEAF
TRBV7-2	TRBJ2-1	ASSRSGSGNEQF
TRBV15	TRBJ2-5	ATSPLRQETQY
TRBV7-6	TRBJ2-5	ASRRTGGQETQY
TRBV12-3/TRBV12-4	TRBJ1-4	ASSLGDGGKLF
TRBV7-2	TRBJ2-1	ASRLDRGNNEQF
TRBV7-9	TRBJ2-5	ASSRGWGSETQY
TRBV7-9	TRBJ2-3	ASTRGAGGGTDTQY
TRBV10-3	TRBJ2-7	AISSETYEQY
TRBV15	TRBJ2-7	ATSRGMAGGTSYEQY
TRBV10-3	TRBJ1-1	AISPADYTEAF
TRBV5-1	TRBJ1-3	ASSLVGTAGNTIY
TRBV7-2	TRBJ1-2	ASSPVRGAGGYT
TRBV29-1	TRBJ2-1	SVGQGPNMINEQF
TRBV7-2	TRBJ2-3	ASSFPWASGGQDTDTQY
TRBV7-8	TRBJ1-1	ASSLGTGIMNTEAF
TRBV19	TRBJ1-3	ASTIGTGMAEDTIY
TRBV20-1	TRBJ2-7	SARHRDGTYEQY
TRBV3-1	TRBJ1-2	ASSRSQGSHGYT
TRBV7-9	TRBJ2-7	ASSHGRVSKYEQY
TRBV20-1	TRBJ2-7	SARPTSGAWDGEQY
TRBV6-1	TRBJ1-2	ASSEFDNANYGYT
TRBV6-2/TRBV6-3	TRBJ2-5	ASNGAPETQY
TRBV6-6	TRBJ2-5	ASSYGTGVGETQY
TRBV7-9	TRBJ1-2	ASGLGYT
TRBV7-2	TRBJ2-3	ASSLSRPGSDTQY
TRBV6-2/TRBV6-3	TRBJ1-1	ASSYLAGATGTEAF
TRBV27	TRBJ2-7	ASSFGIAYEQY
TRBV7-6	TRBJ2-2	ASSGLGELF
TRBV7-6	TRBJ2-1	ASSAVRGGTYNEQF
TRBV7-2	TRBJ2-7	ASTLDRSSYEQY
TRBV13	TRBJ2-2	ASSSLGPTGELF
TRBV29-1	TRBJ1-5	SVRDTNSNQPQH